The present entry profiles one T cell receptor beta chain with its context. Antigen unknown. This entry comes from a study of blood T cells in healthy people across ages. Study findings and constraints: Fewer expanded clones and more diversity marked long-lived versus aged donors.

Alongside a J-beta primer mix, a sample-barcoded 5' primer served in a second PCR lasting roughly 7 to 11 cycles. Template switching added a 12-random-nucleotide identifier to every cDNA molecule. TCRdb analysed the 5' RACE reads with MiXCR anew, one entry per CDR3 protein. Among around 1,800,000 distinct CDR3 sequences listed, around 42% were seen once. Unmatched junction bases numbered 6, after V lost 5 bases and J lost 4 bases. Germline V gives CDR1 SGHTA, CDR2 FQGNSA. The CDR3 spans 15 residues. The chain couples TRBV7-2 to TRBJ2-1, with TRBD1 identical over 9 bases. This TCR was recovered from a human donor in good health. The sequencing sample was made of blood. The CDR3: CASSTRGTGYNEQFF. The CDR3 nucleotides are TGTGCCAGCAGCACGAGGGGGACAGGGTACAATGAGCAGTTCTTC. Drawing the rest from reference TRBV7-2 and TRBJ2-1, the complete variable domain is GAGVSQSPSNKVTEKGKDVELRCDPISGHTALYWYRQSLGQGLEFLIYFQGNSAPDKSGLPSDRFSAERTGGSVSTLTIQRTQQEDSAVYLCASSTRGTGYNEQFFGPGTRLTVL.